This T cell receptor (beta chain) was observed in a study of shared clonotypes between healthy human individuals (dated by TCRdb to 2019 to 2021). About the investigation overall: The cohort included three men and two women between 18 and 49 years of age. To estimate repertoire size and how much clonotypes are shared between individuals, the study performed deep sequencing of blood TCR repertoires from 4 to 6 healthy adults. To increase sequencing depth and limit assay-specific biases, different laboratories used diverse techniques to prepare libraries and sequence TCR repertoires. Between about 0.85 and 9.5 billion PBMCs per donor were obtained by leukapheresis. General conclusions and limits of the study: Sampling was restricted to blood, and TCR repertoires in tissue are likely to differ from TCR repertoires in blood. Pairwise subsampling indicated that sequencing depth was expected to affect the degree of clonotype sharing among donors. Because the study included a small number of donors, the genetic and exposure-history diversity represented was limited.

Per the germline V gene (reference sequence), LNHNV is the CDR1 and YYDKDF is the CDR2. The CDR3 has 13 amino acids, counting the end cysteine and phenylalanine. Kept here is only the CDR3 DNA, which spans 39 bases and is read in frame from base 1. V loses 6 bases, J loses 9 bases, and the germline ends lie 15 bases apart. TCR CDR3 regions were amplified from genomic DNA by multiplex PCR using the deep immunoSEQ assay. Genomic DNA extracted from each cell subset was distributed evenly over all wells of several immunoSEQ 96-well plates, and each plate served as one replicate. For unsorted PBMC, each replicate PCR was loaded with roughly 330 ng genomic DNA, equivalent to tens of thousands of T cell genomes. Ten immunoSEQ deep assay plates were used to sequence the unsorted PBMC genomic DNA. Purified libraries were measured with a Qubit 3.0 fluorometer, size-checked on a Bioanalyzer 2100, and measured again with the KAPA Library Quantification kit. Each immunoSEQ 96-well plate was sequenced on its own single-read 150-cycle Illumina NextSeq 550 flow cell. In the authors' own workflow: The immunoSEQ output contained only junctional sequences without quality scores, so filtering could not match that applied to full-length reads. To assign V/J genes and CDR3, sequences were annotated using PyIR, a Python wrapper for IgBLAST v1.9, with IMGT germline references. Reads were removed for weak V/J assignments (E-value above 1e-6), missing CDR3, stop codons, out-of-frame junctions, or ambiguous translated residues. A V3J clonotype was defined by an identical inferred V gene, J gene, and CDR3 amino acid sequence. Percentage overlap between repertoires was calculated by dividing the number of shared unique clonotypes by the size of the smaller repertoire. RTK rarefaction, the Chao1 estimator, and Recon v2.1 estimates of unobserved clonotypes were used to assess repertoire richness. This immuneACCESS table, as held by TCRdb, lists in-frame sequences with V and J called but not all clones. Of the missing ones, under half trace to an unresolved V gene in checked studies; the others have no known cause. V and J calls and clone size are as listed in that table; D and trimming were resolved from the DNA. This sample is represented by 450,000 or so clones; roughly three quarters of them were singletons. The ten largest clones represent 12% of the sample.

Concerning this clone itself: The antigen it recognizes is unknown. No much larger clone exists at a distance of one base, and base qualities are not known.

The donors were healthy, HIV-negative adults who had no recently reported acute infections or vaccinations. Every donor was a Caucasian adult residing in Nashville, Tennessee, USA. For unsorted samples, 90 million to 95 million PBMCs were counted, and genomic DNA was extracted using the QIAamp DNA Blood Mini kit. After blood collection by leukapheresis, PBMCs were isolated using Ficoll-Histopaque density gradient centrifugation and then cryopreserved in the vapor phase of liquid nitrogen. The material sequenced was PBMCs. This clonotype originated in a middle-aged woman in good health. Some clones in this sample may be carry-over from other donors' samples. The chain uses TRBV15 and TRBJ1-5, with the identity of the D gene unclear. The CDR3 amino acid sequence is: CATRWATAAPQHF. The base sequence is TGTGCCACCAGGTGGGCAACGGCGGCGCCCCAGCATTTT.